What follows are 20 T cell receptor beta chains derived from one specimen sequenced in a study of shared clonotypes between healthy human individuals (dated by TCRdb to between 2020 and 2021). For the CD8 naive samples, CD45RO-negative cells were positively selected for CCR7, yielding a CD45RA+CCR7+ population from which TemRA cells were excluded. Libraries were made using the immunoSEQ multiplex PCR assay. The source is immuneACCESS, and TCRdb retained only in-frame sequences with V and J called. Part of the clones is not carried over; for the studies checked, unresolved V genes explain less than half of this, and the remainder is unexplained. The sample profile shows about 800,000 clones; 96% of them were found once. Clones ranked in the top ten supply around 0.21% of the sample. Sequencing was carried out using naive CD8+ T cells sorted from blood. Interpreted using the paper, the cell subset or site label stands for: CD45RA+CCR7+. The receptors were gathered from a man aged 25-45 years in good health.

About this clone: A read error may account for a junction end that differs from germline. V is TRBV7-2 and J is TRBJ2-7; D possibly corresponds to TRBD2 (5 bases). The CDR3 covers 13 residues. Germline-derived CDR1 and CDR2 are SGHTA and FQGNSA. The CDR3 loop is CASSSGRTYEQCF. The CDR3 DNA sequence: TGTGCCAGCAGCAGCGGACGGACCTACGAGCAGTGCTTC.

This chain uses TRBV13 with TRBJ2-1, with TRBD2 matching over 10 bases. The CDR3 is 15 amino acids. With 5 bases clipped from V and 7 bases from J, the junction kept 8 bases outside the gene matches. Germline lookup yields CDR1 PRHDT and CDR2 FYEKMQ (reference sequence). CDR3 protein: CASSPSGRASNEQFF. Written as DNA, the CDR3 is TGTGCCAGCAGCCCCAGCGGGAGGGCCTCTAATGAGCAGTTCTTC.

V usage is TRBV29-1 and J usage is TRBJ1-1, with no clear D. Trimming stripped 4 bases from V and 5 bases from J, with 5 bases between. Germline CDR1 and CDR2: SQVTM and ANQGSEA. The CDR3 contains 10 residues. CDR3 protein: CSVAQTEAFF. DNA for the CDR3: TGCAGCGTTGCGCAGACTGAAGCTTTCTTT.

The J gene is TRBJ1-4, the V gene TRBV9; D is possibly TRBD1 (6 bases). Germline V lookup: CDR1 SGDLS, CDR2 YYNGEE. V was clipped by 2 bases and J by 8 bases, with 16 bases between them. The CDR3 loop spans 15 amino acids. The CDR3 DNA reads TGTGCCAGCAGCGTTACAGGGAACGGGGAAGAAAAACTGTTTTTT. Amino acid sequence: CASSVTGNGEEKLFF. The entire variable domain, with the rest obtained from reference TRBV9 and TRBJ1-4, is as follows: DSGVTQTPKHLITATGQRVTLRCSPRSGDLSVYWYQQSLDQGLQFLIQYYNGEERAKGNILERFSAQQFPDLHSELNLSSLELGDSALYFCASSVTGNGEEKLFFGSGTQLSVL.

This clone was picked up one time. The rearrangement uses TRBV7-8 and TRBJ2-7; TRBD2 matches at 7 bases. Germline-derived CDR1 and CDR2 are SGHVS and FQNEAQ. The V segment lost 6 bases and the J segment 5 bases; nucleotides outside the gene matches: 13. This CDR3 region has 15 residues. The DNA of the CDR3 is TGTGCCAGCAGGCGAATAGCGGGCCCACCCGACGAGCAGTACTTC. Translated: CASRRIAGPPDEQYF.

The CDR3 sequence: CASSVVETQYF. The CDR3 DNA reads as TGTGCCAGCAGCGTGGTGGAGACCCAGTACTTC. This chain joins TRBV9 and TRBJ2-5; unclear D gene. Looked up from germline, CDR1 is SGDLS and CDR2 is YYNGEE. V was pared by 2 bases and J by 5 bases, with 4 bases between. The CDR3 covers 11 residues.

The V call is TRBV5-3, the J call TRBJ1-2, with D unclear. TRBV5-3 is recorded as an ORF, its role being uncertain. Trimming stripped 7 bases from V and 4 bases from J, with 2 bases between. The CDR3 extends over 9 amino acids. CDR3 loop: CARAYGYTF. The CDR3 coding sequence is TGTGCCAGAGCCTATGGCTACACCTTC.

This sequence joins TRBV7-9 and TRBJ2-1; 7 bases agree with TRBD1. Germline loops: CDR1 SEHNR, CDR2 FQNEAQ (reference sequence). Losses at the gene ends were 1 base for V and 7 bases for J; bases not matched to a gene: 4. The CDR3 is 14 amino acids. The CDR3 nucleotides read TGTGCCAGCAGCTTAGTAGACAGGGTAAATGAGCAGTTCTTC. It is translated as CASSLVDRVNEQFF.

This chain links TRBV5-1 with TRBJ1-1; D is unclear. V gave up 0 bases and J gave up 4 bases, with 10 bases separating them. The CDR3 covers 14 residues. Germline lookup yields CDR1 SGHRS and CDR2 YFSETQ. The CDR3 spells CASSLAEALTEAFF. CDR3 sequence (DNA): TGCGCCAGCAGCTTGGCAGAGGCCCTCACTGAAGCTTTCTTT.

DNA of the CDR3: TGTGCCAGCAGTTTTGCGGGACTAGCGCCCGATGAGCAGTTCTTC. Translating gives CASSFAGLAPDEQFF. The rearrangement links TRBV27 to TRBJ2-1; the match to TRBD2 covers 10 bases. CDR3 length: 15 amino acids. V lost 3 bases to trimming and J lost 8 bases; unmatched junction nucleotides: 7. Germline V gene lookup returns CDR1 MNHEY and CDR2 SMNVEV (reference sequence).

About this clone itself: This sample includes further DNA sequences coding for the same CDR3. The V gene is TRBV19, the J gene TRBJ1-2; tentatively, D is TRBD1 (5 bases). The CDR3 extends over 11 amino acids. Germline CDR1 is LNHDA and CDR2 is SQIVND (reference sequence). Trimming pared 7 bases from V and 5 bases from J, leaving 8 bases between. The CDR3 nucleotides are TGTGCCAGTACCGACAGTTATGGCTACACCTTC. It encodes CASTDSYGYTF.

The chain has TRBV27 and TRBJ2-5; D uncertain. Germline CDR1 reads MNHEY; CDR2 reads SMNVEV (reference sequence). The CDR3 sequence is 16 residues long. The V gene lost 4 bases and the J gene lost 10 bases, with 25 bases spanning the gap. The CDR3 loop is CASSSPSRGLGVGQYF. DNA of the CDR3: TGTGCCAGCAGTTCCCCGAGCAGAGGCCTCGGAGTGGGCCAGTACTTC.

The V call is TRBV5-1, the J call TRBJ2-7; D gene unclear. Trimming removed 4 bases from V and 5 bases from J, with 13 bases in between. The CDR3 length is 13 residues. From germline, CDR1 is SGHRS and CDR2 YFSETQ. The CDR3 here is CASSPGVPDEQYF. CDR3 coding DNA: TGCGCCAGCAGCCCTGGGGTTCCGGACGAGCAGTACTTC.

Here the CDR3 DNA reads TGCAGCGTTGAAGATTTACTAGCGGAGACCGGGGAGCTGTTTTTT. Protein sequence: CSVEDLLAETGELFF. The V and J genes are TRBV29-1 and TRBJ2-2; 8 nucleotides line up with TRBD2. Trimming removed 0 bases from V and 5 bases from J; junction bases left unmatched: 5. CDR1 is SQVTM, CDR2 ANQGSEA, per germline. There are 15 residues in the CDR3.

This clone was detected only once. V is TRBV6-5 and J is TRBJ2-2; D possibly corresponds to TRBD1 (5 bases). The CDR3 contains 14 residues. CDR1 and CDR2 from the germline V gene are MNHEY and SVGAGI. With 2 bases removed from V and 6 bases from J, the gap between germline ends came to 10 bases. The chain's CDR3 is CASSYGASSGELFF. CDR3 nucleotides: TGTGCCAGCAGTTACGGGGCTTCTTCCGGGGAGCTGTTTTTT.

The CDR3 spells CSVGGDGELFF. The CDR3 DNA reads TGCAGCGTTGGAGGGGACGGGGAGCTGTTTTTT. The rearrangement joins TRBV29-1 to TRBJ2-2; the D call may be TRBD1 or TRBD2 (5 bases each). Trimming pared 4 bases from V and 7 bases from J, leaving 7 bases between. This CDR3 region has 11 residues. CDR1 and CDR2 (germline): SQVTM, ANQGSEA.

CDR3 in DNA: TGTGCCAGCAGCTCATGGACGCCGGGACTAGGTTACTATGGCTACACCTTC. It codes for CASSSWTPGLGYYGYTF. The genes are TRBV7-9 and TRBJ1-2; weak D call: TRBD1 (5 bases). Between the trimmed V and J ends, which lost 4 bases and 3 bases, there was a span of 21 bases. Germline CDR1 SEHNR, CDR2 FQNEAQ (reference sequence). The CDR3 is 17 amino acids.

This clone was detected once. J is TRBJ1-1 and V is TRBV5-1; D possibly corresponds to TRBD1 (6 bases). The germline V gene has CDR1 SGHRS and CDR2 YFSETQ. The CDR3 has 14 amino acids. V dropped 3 bases and J dropped 5 bases, with 14 bases sitting between them. The CDR3 loop is CASSWTERRTEAFF. The CDR3 DNA reads TGCGCCAGCAGCTGGACAGAACGAAGGACTGAAGCTTTCTTT.

The rearrangement links TRBV29-1 to TRBJ2-7, with D possibly matching TRBD2 (6 bases). This CDR3 is built from 13 residues. V was cut by 5 bases and J by 0 bases, with 11 bases left in between. Germline V gene data show CDR1 as SQVTM and CDR2 as ANQGSEA. Written as DNA, the CDR3 is TGCAGCGTTACAGCGACTAGCTCCTACGAGCAGTACTTC. Its protein product is CSVTATSSYEQYF.

The chain couples TRBV4-1 to TRBJ2-7; D might be TRBD2 (5 bases). The CDR3 sequence is 16 residues long. Trimming shortened V by 5 bases and J by 6 bases, and 23 bases separated the two germline ends. Germline values: CDR1 MGHRA, CDR2 YSYEKL. The chain's CDR3 is CASSGVGSGESIEQYF. The CDR3 nucleotides read TGCGCCAGCAGCGGAGTAGGGAGTGGGGAGTCGATCGAGCAGTACTTC.